This TCR beta chain stems from a study of cytotoxic CD8 clonotypes in ibrutinib-treated CLL. Background on the study: The study recorded mean values of about 260,000 productive templates and approximately 94,000 productive rearrangements per sample.

Trimming pared 3 bases from V and 1 base from J, leaving 13 bases between. This CDR3 spans 15 amino acids. Germline V gene lookup returns CDR1 KGHSH and CDR2 LQKENI. Produced via immunoSEQ multiplex PCR; TCRdb's table is partial and in-frame only. This table has some 160,000 clones, around 84% appearing once. This clone occurred once. This specimen consisted of PBMCs, obtained after 12 months of ibrutinib treatment. This rearrangement joins TRBV18 to TRBJ2-7; weak D call: TRBD1 (6 bases). This TCR was recovered from a human donor with chronic lymphocytic leukemia. CDR3 residues: CASSPEAGASYEQYF. The CDR3 DNA follows: TGTGCCAGCTCACCGGAGGCAGGGGCATCCTACGAGCAGTACTTC.